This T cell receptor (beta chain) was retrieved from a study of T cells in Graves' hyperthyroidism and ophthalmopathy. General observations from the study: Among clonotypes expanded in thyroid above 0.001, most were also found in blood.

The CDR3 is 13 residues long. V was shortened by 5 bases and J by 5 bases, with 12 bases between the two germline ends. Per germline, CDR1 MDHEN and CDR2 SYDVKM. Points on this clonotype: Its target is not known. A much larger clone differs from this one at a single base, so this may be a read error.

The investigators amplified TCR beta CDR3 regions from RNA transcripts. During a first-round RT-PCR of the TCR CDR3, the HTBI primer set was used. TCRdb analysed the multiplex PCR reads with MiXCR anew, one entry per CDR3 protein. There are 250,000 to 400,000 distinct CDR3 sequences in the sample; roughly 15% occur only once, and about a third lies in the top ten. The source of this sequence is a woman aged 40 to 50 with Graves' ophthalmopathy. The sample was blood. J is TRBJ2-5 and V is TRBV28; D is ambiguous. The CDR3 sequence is CASSILHAETQYF. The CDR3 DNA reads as TGTGCCAGCAGTATCCTGCATGCTGAGACCCAGTACTTC.